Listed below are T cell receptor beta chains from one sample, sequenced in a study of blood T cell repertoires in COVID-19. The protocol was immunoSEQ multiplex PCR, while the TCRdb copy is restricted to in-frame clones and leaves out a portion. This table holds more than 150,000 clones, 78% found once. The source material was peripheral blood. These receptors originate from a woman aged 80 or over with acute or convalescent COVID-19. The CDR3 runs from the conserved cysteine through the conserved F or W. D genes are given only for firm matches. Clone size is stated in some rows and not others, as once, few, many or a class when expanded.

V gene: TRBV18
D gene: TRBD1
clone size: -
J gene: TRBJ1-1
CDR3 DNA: TGTGCCAGCTCACAATTGGACAGGGGGGAGGGCACTGAAGCTTTCTTT
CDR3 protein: CASSQLDRGEGTEAFF

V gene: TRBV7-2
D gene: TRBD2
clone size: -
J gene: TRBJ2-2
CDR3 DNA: TGTGCCAGCAGCTTAGCTGTACTAGCGGGGGGTAACACCGGGGAGCTGTTTTTT
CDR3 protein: CASSLAVLAGGNTGELFF

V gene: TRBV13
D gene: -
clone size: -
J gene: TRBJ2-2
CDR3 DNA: TGTGCCAGCAAGGAGGGTTTCACCGGGGAGCTGTTTTTT
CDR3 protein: CASKEGFTGELFF

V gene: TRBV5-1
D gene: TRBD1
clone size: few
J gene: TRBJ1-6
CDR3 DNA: TGCGCCAGCAGCTTGGATGGGGACAGTAGGAATTCACCCCTCCACTTT
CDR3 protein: CASSLDGDSRNSPLHF

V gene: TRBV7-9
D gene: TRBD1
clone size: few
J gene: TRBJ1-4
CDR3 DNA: TGTGCCAGCAGCTGGCGGACAGGGGGCGAAAAACTGTTTTTT
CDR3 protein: CASSWRTGGEKLFF

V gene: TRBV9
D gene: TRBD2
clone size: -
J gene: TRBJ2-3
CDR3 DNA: TGTGCCAGCAGCCAGGCCCTAGCGGGGGCCTCAGATACGCAGTATTTT
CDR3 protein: CASSQALAGASDTQYF

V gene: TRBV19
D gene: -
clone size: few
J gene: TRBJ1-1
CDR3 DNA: TGTGCCAGTAGTTATTCCAGGCGAGCTGGTGTGGACACTGAAGCTTTCTTT
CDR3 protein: CASSYSRRAGVDTEAFF

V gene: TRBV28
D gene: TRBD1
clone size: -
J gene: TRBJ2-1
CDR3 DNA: TGTGCCAGCAGCCGCATCGGACCGGGACAGGGGGCGAAACGGGGCTACAATGAGCAGTTCTTC
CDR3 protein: CASSRIGPGQGAKRGYNEQFF

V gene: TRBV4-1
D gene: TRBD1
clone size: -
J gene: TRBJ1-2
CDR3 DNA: TGCGCCAGCAGCCAAGATCCAAGGGGACAGGGGGCCGGTGGCTACACCTTC
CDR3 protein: CASSQDPRGQGAGGYTF

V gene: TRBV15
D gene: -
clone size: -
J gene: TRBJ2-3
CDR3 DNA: TGTGCCACCAGCAGAGATCGGGATACGCAGTATTTT
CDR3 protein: CATSRDRDTQYF

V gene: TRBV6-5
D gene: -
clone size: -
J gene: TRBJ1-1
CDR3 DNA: TGTGCCAGCAGGCTCGGGGCGGGGAATTTTGAAGCTTTCTTT
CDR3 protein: CASRLGAGNFEAFF

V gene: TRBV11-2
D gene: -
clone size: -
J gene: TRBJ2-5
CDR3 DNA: TGTGCCAGCAGCTCCAGACTGCGGGAGACCCAGTACTTC
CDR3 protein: CASSSRLRETQYF

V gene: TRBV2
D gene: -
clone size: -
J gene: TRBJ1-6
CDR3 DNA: TGTGCCAGCAGTGCGCGGCAGTGGGATTCACCCCTCCACTTT
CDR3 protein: CASSARQWDSPLHF

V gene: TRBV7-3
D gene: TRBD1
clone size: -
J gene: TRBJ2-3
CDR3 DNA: TGTGCCAGCAGCCCATCCGGGACAGGTCTCACAGATACGCAGTATTTT
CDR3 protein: CASSPSGTGLTDTQYF

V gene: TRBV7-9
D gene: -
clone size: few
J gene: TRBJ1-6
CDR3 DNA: TGTGCCAGCAGCTTAGCGTCGGGGGAGAGTTCACCCCTCCACTTT
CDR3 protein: CASSLASGESSPLHF

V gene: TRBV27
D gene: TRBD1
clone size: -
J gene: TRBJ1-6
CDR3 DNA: TGTGCCAGCAGTCAGGGACAGATCTATAATTCACCCCTCCACTTT
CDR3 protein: CASSQGQIYNSPLHF

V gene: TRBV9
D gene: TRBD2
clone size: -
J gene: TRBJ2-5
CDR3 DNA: TGTGCCAGCAGCCCCCGCCTAGCGGCAGAGACCCAGTACTTC
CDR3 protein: CASSPRLAAETQYF

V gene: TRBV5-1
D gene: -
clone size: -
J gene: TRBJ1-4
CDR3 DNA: TGCGCCAGCAACTCCGACGGGGGGAGTGAAAAACTGTTTTTT
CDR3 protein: CASNSDGGSEKLFF

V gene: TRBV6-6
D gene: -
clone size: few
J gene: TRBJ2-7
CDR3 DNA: TGTGCCAGCGCAGTGACCTACGAGCAGTACTTC
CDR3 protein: CASAVTYEQYF

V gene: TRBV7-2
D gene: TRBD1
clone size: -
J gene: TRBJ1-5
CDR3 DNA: TGTGCCAGCAGCATAAGGACAGGGGGCGGGCAGCCCCAGCATTTT
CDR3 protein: CASSIRTGGGQPQHF

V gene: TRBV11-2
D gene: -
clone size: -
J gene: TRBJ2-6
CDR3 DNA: TGTGCCAGCAGGGGTCGGGTCCCTGGGGCCAACGTCCTGACTTTC
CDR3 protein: CASRGRVPGANVLTF

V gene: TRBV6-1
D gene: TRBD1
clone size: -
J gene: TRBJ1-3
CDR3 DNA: TGTGCCAGCAGTGACGACAGGGGGTTCTCTGGAAACACCATATATTTT
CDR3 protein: CASSDDRGFSGNTIYF

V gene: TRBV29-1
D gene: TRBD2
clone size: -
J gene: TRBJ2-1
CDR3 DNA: TGCAGCGTTTGGACTAGCGGGGGGTATGAGCAGTTCTTC
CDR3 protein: CSVWTSGGYEQFF

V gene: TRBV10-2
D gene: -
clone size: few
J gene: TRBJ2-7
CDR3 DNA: TGCGCCAGCAGGCCCGCAGGGTTCTCCTACGAGCAGTACTTC
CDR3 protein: CASRPAGFSYEQYF

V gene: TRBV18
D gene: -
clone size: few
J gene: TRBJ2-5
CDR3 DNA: TGTGCCAGCACAACCGGGACACAAGAGACCCAGTACTTC
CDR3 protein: CASTTGTQETQYF

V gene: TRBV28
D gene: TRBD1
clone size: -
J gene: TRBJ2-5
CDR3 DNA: TGTGCCAGCAGTTTCAGGGGGCGGCAAGAGACCCAGTACTTC
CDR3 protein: CASSFRGRQETQYF

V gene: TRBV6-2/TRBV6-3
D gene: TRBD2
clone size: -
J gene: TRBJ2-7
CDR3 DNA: TGTGCCAGCAGCGGGACTAGCGGGAGGGCGCACGAGCAGTACTTC
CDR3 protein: CASSGTSGRAHEQYF

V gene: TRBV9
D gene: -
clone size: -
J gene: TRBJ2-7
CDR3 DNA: TGTGCCAGCAGCCCCTCGGGAACTAACTCCTACGAGCAGTACTTC
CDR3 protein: CASSPSGTNSYEQYF

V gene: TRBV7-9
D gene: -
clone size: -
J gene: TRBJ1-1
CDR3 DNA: TGTGCCAGCAGCCAAGTCGGGAACACTGAAGCTTTCTTT
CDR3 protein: CASSQVGNTEAFF

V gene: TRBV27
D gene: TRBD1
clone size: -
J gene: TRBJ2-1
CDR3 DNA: TGTGCCAGCAGTCCAAACAGGGGCAATGAGCAGTTCTTC
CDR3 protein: CASSPNRGNEQFF

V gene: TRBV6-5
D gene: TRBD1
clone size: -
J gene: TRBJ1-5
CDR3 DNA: TGTGCCAGCAATCTGGACAGGGTTGGGGGCCAGCCCCAGCATTTT
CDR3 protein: CASNLDRVGGQPQHF

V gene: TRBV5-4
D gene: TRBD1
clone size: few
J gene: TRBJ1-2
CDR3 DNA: TGTGCCAGCAGCTTGGGGCCGGGACAGGGGCCTTATGGCTACACCTTC
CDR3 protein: CASSLGPGQGPYGYTF

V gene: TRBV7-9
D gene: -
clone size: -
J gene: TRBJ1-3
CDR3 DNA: TGTGCCAGCAGCTTAGGCTACGGAAACACCATATATTTT
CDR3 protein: CASSLGYGNTIYF

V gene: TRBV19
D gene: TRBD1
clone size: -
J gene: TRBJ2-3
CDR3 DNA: TGTGCCAGTAGGGACAGGCGAGGAACAGATACGCAGTATTTT
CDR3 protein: CASRDRRGTDTQYF

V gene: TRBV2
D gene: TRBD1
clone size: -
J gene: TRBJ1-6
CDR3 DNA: TGTGCCAGCATTCGGACAGGGAGTTCACCCCTCCACTTT
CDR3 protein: CASIRTGSSPLHF

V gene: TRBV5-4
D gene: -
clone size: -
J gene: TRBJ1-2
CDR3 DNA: TGTGCCAGCAGCTTGGCCGGGCGGACACCCAACTATGGCTACACCTTC
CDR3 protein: CASSLAGRTPNYGYTF

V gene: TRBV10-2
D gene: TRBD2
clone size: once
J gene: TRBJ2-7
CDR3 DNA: TGCGCCAGCAGCGAATGGTGGTCTAGCGGGAGAAGGTCCTACGAGCAGTACTTC
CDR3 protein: CASSEWWSSGRRSYEQYF

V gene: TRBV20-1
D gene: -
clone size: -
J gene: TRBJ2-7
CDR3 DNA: TGCAGTGCTAGTGGCGGTGTTGGCCTCTCCTACGAGCAGTACTTC
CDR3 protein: CSASGGVGLSYEQYF

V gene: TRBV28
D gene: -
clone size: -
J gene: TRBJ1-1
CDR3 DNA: TGTGCCAGCAGGTGGTCGGGAAGAGCTTTCTTT
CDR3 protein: CASRWSGRAFF

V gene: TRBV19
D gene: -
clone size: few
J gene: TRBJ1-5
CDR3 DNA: TGTGCCAGCACGCCTGGGGGAGGTGGTCAGCCCCAGCATTTT
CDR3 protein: CASTPGGGGQPQHF

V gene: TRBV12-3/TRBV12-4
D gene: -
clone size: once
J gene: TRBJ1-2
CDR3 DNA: TGTGCCAGCAGCCGTATTAACTATGGCTACACCTTC
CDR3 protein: CASSRINYGYTF

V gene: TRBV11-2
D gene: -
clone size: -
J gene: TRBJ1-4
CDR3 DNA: TGTGCCAGCACATCAGGAACAACTAATGAAAAACTGTTTTTT
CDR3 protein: CASTSGTTNEKLFF

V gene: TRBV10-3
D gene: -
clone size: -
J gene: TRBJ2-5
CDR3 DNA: TGTGCCATCAGTGAGTCGCGGGGTTTAGAAGAGACCCAGTACTTC
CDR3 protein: CAISESRGLEETQYF

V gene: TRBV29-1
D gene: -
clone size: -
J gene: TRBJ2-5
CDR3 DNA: TGCAGCCTCAAGAAGAGCCAAGAGACCCAGTACTTC
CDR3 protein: CSLKKSQETQYF

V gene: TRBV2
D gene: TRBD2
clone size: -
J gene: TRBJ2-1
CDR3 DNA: TGTGCCAGCAGAACCATAGCGGGAGGGGGGATCGGGGAGCAGTTCTTC
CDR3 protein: CASRTIAGGGIGEQFF

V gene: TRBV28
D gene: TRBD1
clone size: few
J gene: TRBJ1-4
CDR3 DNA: TGTGCCAGCGGACGGACAGGGGGAGTTGAAAAACTGTTTTTT
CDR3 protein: CASGRTGGVEKLFF

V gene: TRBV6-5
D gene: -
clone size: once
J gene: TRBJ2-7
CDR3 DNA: TGTGCCAGCAGTCGCAGCACTAGCCCCGGGAGCGAGCAGTACTTC
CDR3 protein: CASSRSTSPGSEQYF

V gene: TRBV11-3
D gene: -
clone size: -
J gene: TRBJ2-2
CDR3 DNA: TGTGCCAGCAAGGGACAAACGAACACCGGGGAGCTGTTTTTT
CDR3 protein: CASKGQTNTGELFF

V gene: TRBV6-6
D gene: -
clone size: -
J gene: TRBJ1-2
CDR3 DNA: TGTGCCAGCTGGCCAAAGACGGGGAACTATGGAAGGTACACCTTC
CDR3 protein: CASWPKTGNYGRYTF

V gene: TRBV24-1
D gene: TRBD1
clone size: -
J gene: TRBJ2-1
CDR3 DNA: TGTGCCACCAGTGTCGGGACAGGGAGGAGGAATGAGCAGTTCTTC
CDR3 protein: CATSVGTGRRNEQFF

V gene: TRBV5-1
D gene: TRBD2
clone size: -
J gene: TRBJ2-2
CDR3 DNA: TGCGCCAGCAGCTTGAATTTAGCGGGAGGGCCCTCCGGGGAGCTGTTTTTT
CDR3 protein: CASSLNLAGGPSGELFF

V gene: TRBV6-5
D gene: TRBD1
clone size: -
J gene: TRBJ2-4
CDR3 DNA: TGTGCCAGCGCAACAGGGGCAGCCAAAAACATTCAGTACTTC
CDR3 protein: CASATGAAKNIQYF

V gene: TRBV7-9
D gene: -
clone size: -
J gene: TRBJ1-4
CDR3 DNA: TGTGCCAGCAGCTTAGGCGGGGGGACAACTAATGAAAAACTGTTTTTT
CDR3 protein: CASSLGGGTTNEKLFF

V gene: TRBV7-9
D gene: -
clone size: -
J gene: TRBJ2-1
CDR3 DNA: TGTGCCAGCAGCTTCCAACTGTCCAATGAGCAGTTCTTC
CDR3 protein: CASSFQLSNEQFF

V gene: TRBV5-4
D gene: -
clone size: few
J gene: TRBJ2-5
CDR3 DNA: TGTGCCAGCAGCTACGACAGGTTGCCGGGGGAGACCCAGTACTTC
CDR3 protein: CASSYDRLPGETQYF

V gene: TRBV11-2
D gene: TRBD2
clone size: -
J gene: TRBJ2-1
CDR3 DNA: TGTGCCAGCAGCACCCGACTAGCGGCGTACAATGAGCAGTTCTTC
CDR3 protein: CASSTRLAAYNEQFF

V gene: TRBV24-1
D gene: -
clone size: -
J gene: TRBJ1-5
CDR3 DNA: TGTGCCACCAGTGAGGCAGGTCGGGGGGGACAGCCCCAGCATTTT
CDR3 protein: CATSEAGRGGQPQHF

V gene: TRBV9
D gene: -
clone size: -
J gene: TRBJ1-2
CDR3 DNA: TGTGCCAGCAGCGCCGCTGGCCTCTATGGCTACACCTTC
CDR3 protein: CASSAAGLYGYTF